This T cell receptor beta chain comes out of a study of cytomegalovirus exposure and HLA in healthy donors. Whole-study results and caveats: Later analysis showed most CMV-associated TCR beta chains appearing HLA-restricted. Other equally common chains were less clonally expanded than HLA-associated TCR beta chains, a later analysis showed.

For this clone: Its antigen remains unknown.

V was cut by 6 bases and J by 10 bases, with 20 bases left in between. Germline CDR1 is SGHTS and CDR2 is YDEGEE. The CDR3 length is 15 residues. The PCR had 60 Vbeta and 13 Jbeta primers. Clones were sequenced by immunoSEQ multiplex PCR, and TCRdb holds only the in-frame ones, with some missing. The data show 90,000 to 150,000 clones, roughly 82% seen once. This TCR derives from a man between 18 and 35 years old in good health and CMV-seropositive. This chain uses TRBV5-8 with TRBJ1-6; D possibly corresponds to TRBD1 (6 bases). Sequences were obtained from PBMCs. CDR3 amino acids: CASTLQWGHLSPLHF. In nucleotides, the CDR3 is TGTGCCAGCACCTTACAGTGGGGGCACCTCTCACCCCTCCACTTT.